This T cell receptor (beta chain) comes out of a study of neurological immune-mediated disorders. MiXCR was run by TCRdb on the 5' RACE reads, yielding one entry per CDR3 protein. The table has some 30,000 distinct CDR3 sequences, approximately 4.5% seen once. Findings and limits, study-wide: TCR-beta repertoires seemed private in all groups, with no expanded CDR3 amino acid sequences shared.

V was clipped by 2 bases and J by 5 bases, with 10 bases between them. This CDR3 is built from 14 residues. The germline gives CDR1 MGHRA, CDR2 YSYEKL. A remark on this clonotype: No antigen is known for it.

V and J are TRBV4-1 and TRBJ2-4, with D perhaps TRBD1 (5 bases). The sequenced sample was PBMCs. The receptor's source is a man in his late teens or twenties in good health. CDR3 amino acids: CASSQLMGQNIQYF. CDR3 sequence (DNA): TGCGCCAGCAGCCAATTAATGGGGCAAAACATTCAGTACTTC.